Below are 12 T cell receptor beta chains sequenced from a single sample in a study of blood T cells in healthy people across ages. The second PCR ran about 6 to 12 cycles with a sample-barcoded 5' primer and J-beta primers. TCRdb passed the 5' RACE reads through MiXCR, listing each CDR3 protein once. The sample includes under 700,000 distinct CDR3 sequences, 24% of them seen just once. These data are also associated with another study on T cells of mothers and their children.

Sequenced: blood. These receptors all stem from a boy aged 5 to 17 in good health.

The chain joins TRBV7-8 to TRBJ1-4; 12 bases are shared with TRBD1. Trimming cost V 3 bases and J 8 bases; bases outside gene matches: 7. This CDR3 has 16 amino acids. In germline, CDR1 is SGHVS, CDR2 FQNEAQ. As DNA, the CDR3 is TGTGCCAGCAGCTTGACCCACGGGACAGGGGGCGAAAAACTGTTTTTT. Translation gives CASSLTHGTGGEKLFF.

The CDR3 DNA reads TGTGCCAGCAGCTTAGCTCAAGGCGTTTGGGAGCAGTACTTC. As protein: CASSLAQGVWEQYF. The rearrangement links TRBV7-9 to TRBJ2-7; D is uncertain. Deletions cut 0 bases from V and 7 bases from J, with 13 bases between. CDR3 length equals 14 residues. Germline V gene data show CDR1 as SEHNR and CDR2 as FQNEAQ (reference sequence). The variable domain in full, with the rest retrieved from reference TRBV7-9 and TRBJ2-7, is DTGVSQNPRHKITKRGQNVTFRCDPISEHNRLYWYRQTLGQGPEFLTYFQNEAQLEKSRLLSDRFSAERPKGSFSTLEIQRTEQGDSAMYLCASSLAQGVWEQYFGPGTRLTVT.

The chain uses TRBV7-2 and TRBJ2-1; 9 bases match TRBD1. The germline V gene encodes CDR1 SGHTA and CDR2 FQGNSA. The V segment lost 5 bases and the J segment 14 bases; nucleotides outside the gene matches: 13. The CDR3 loop spans 14 amino acids. CDR3 sequence: CASSAGTGISREFF. In DNA, the CDR3 is TGTGCCAGCAGCGCCGGGACAGGGATCAGCAGGGAGTTCTTC. Full variable domain (remainder filled in from reference TRBV7-2 and TRBJ2-1): GAGVSQSPSNKVTEKGKDVELRCDPISGHTALYWYRQSLGQGLEFLIYFQGNSAPDKSGLPSDRFSAERTGGSVSTLTIQRTQQEDSAVYLCASSAGTGISREFFGPGTRLTVL.

A few counts support this clonotype. V and J are TRBV6-2 or TRBV6-3 and TRBJ2-1, with a weak D call TRBD2 (6 bases). V dropped 7 bases and J dropped 0 bases, with 16 bases sitting between them. Germline V gene lookup returns CDR1 MNHEY and CDR2 SVGEGT. This CDR3 contains 16 residues. The CDR3 sequence: CASKGLTTSSYNEQFF. The CDR3, as DNA: TGTGCCAGCAAGGGACTCACAACCAGCTCCTACAATGAGCAGTTCTTC.

This clonotype turned up a few times. The chain is built from TRBV19 and TRBJ2-2, with 7 bases that match TRBD1. J gave up 3 bases and V 7 bases, and 8 bases lay outside the gene matches. The CDR3 runs 15 residues. Germline V gene lookup returns CDR1 LNHDA and CDR2 SQIVND (reference sequence). Here the CDR3 DNA reads TGTGCCAGTACCCCCCGGGACAGTTACACCGGGGAGCTGTTTTTT. It encodes CASTPRDSYTGELFF.

This clonotype was counted once. The chain is built from TRBV4-3 and TRBJ2-1; the match to TRBD2 covers 8 bases. This CDR3 is 17 amino acids long. Germline CDR1 and CDR2: LGHNA and YSLEER. The V segment lost 1 base and the J segment 4 bases; nucleotides outside the gene matches: 9. The CDR3 coding sequence is TGCGCCAGCAGCCAAGGGACTAGCCCGGCGGGTTACAATGAGCAGTTCTTC. This translates into CASSQGTSPAGYNEQFF.

This clonotype came up a few times. This chain connects TRBV5-4 to TRBJ2-7; no reliable D call. From germline, CDR1 is SGHNT and CDR2 YYREEE (reference sequence). The length of the CDR3 is 13 residues. V was cut by 4 bases and J by 6 bases, with 14 bases left in between. The CDR3 sequence is CASSPPGGREQYF. DNA for the CDR3: TGTGCCAGCAGCCCACCCGGTGGACGCGAGCAGTACTTC.

The V and J genes are TRBV5-5 and TRBJ1-2, with D uncertain. Germline V gives CDR1 SGHKS, CDR2 YYEKEE (reference sequence). CDR3 length: 14 residues. V was clipped by 0 bases and J by 10 bases, with 16 bases between them. The CDR3 here is CASSLVDSARFYTF. The CDR3 DNA is TGTGCCAGCAGCTTGGTGGACTCAGCCCGTTTCTACACCTTC.

The rearrangement uses TRBV20-1 and TRBJ2-7; D ambiguous. CDR1 is DFQATT and CDR2 is SNEGSKA in the germline V gene (reference sequence). V was trimmed by 7 bases and J by 4 bases, leaving 26 bases between them. CDR3 length: 16 amino acids. CDR3 loop: CSGNHPDDGGLYEQYF. As DNA, the CDR3 is TGCAGTGGGAACCACCCGGACGACGGTGGCCTGTACGAGCAGTACTTC.

This clonotype occurred a few times. The chain recombines TRBV28 with TRBJ2-1, with 11 bases aligning to TRBD2. Losses at the gene ends were 3 bases for V and 15 bases for J; bases not matched to a gene: 19. The CDR3 spans 17 residues. Germline V gene data show CDR1 as MDHEN and CDR2 as SYDVKM. CDR3 amino acids: CASSLGRFLAGGREGFF. As DNA, the CDR3 is TGTGCCAGCAGTTTGGGGAGATTTCTAGCGGGAGGACGCGAGGGGTTCTTC. Full variable domain (rest looked up from reference TRBV28 and TRBJ2-1): DVKVTQSSRYLVKRTGEKVFLECVQDMDHENMFWYRQDPGLGLRLIYFSYDVKMKEKGDIPEGYSVSREKKERFSLILESASTNQTSMYLCASSLGRFLAGGREGFFGPGTRLTVL.

In its sample, this clonotype was seen a few times. The rearrangement links TRBV4-2 to TRBJ2-7, with 11 bases aligning to TRBD2. This CDR3 spans 15 amino acids. Germline CDR1 LGHNA, CDR2 YNFKEQ. V shed 1 base, J shed 4 bases, and the junction held 3 bases outside the gene matches. The CDR3 loop is CASSQATSGAYEQYF. DNA for the CDR3: TGTGCCAGCAGCCAAGCGACTAGCGGGGCGTACGAGCAGTACTTC.

There are a few counts of this clonotype. The rearrangement links TRBV4-1 to TRBJ2-4, with a tentative D call TRBD2 (5 bases). The V end lost 4 bases, the J end lost 0 bases, and 28 bases lay between the germline ends. Germline CDR1 reads MGHRA; CDR2 reads YSYEKL. The CDR3 has 21 residues. CDR3 residues: CASSPGPPGVPLPEAKNIQYF. CDR3 nucleotide sequence: TGCGCCAGCAGCCCCGGGCCACCCGGGGTCCCCCTGCCTGAAGCCAAAAACATTCAGTACTTC.